These 18 T cell receptor beta chains were all obtained from the same sample, sequenced in a study of shared clonotypes between healthy human individuals. Some clones are missing from TCRdb's copy, which holds only in-frame ones; the method was immunoSEQ multiplex PCR. The table records just under 350,000 clones, less than 75% of them present only once. The sample was memory CD4+ T cells sorted from blood. Subset described: CD45RA-negative fraction. Receptor source: a man aged 25 to 45 in good health.

The chain carries TRBV7-2 and TRBJ2-1, with D perhaps TRBD1 (5 bases). CDR3 size: 12 residues. The V gene lost 5 bases and the J gene lost 13 bases, with 15 bases spanning the gap. Germline V CDR1 and CDR2: SGHTA, FQGNSA. The CDR3 sequence is CASSRDSQGQFF. In DNA form, the CDR3 reads TGTGCCAGCAGCCGAGACTCGCAGGGTCAGTTCTTC.

The rearrangement uses TRBV7-2 and TRBJ2-5; no firm D call. V was shortened by 1 base and J by 5 bases, with 11 bases between the two germline ends. The CDR3 covers 14 residues. Germline CDR1 is SGHTA and CDR2 is FQGNSA. The CDR3 coding sequence is TGTGCCAGCAGCTTAGTACGGGTTTCGGAGACCCAGTACTTC. Its translation: CASSLVRVSETQYF.

V gene TRBV28 combines with J gene TRBJ1-1; D remains ambiguous. This CDR3 comprises 11 residues. CDR1 is MDHEN, CDR2 SYDVKM, per germline. Between the trimmed V and J ends, which lost 2 bases and 7 bases, there was a span of 5 bases. This CDR3 is CASSLPGEAFF. Here the CDR3 DNA reads TGTGCCAGCAGTTTACCGGGTGAAGCTTTCTTT.

The chain recombines TRBV7-2 with TRBJ1-2; unclear D gene. V was trimmed by 4 bases and J by 4 bases, leaving 16 bases between them. Germline CDR1 and CDR2: SGHTA and FQGNSA. This CDR3 region has 15 residues. CDR3 sequence: CASSSFQSATYGYTF. CDR3 sequence (DNA): TGTGCCAGCAGCTCCTTCCAGTCGGCTACCTATGGCTACACCTTC.

V usage is TRBV15 and J usage is TRBJ1-2; 7 positions match TRBD1. This CDR3 has 13 amino acids. Germline CDR1 LNHNV, CDR2 YYDKDF (reference sequence). Germline trimming cut 1 base from V and 4 bases from J; bases unmatched to any gene: 0. CDR3 in amino acids: CATSRGDSYGYTF. The CDR3 DNA follows: TGTGCCACCAGCAGAGGGGACAGCTATGGCTACACCTTC.

The chain couples TRBV18 to TRBJ2-5, with D possibly matching TRBD2 (6 bases). Germline V gives CDR1 KGHSH, CDR2 LQKENI. Trimming took 6 bases from V and 2 from J, leaving 10 bases between them. This CDR3 spans 13 amino acids. CDR3 sequence (DNA): TGTGCCAGCTCTTACGCGGGGCAAGAGACCCAGTACTTC. As protein: CASSYAGQETQYF.

The genes are TRBV7-2 and TRBJ2-5, with TRBD2 matching over 7 bases. CDR1 is SGHTA and CDR2 is FQGNSA in the germline V gene. Losses at the gene ends were 4 bases for V and 7 bases for J; bases not matched to a gene: 6. The CDR3 spans 13 residues. The CDR3 nucleotides are TGTGCCAGCAGCTCGCGGGGGTCCCGGACCCAGTACTTC. It encodes CASSSRGSRTQYF.

The table lists this clone with a few counts. The chain uses TRBV5-4 and TRBJ1-5; D is possibly TRBD1 (5 bases). Germline CDR1 and CDR2: SGHNT and YYREEE (reference sequence). The CDR3 spans 13 residues. V was trimmed by 1 base and J by 7 bases, leaving 9 bases between them. The CDR3 DNA reads TGTGCCAGCAGCTTGTGGGGGAACCAGCCCCAGCATTTT. Its translation is CASSLWGNQPQHF.

The chain employs TRBV2 and TRBJ1-5; D perhaps matches TRBD1 (6 bases). Trimming left V 6 bases short and J 0 bases short, with 21 bases between. The germline V gene has CDR1 SNHLY and CDR2 FYNNEI. The CDR3 covers 18 residues. The CDR3 region has the DNA TGTGCCAGCAGGGAGAACAGGGTAGGGCCACTTAGCAATCAGCCCCAGCATTTT. It encodes CASRENRVGPLSNQPQHF.

The chain has TRBV29-1 and TRBJ1-2; D perhaps matches TRBD1 (5 bases). V lost 7 bases and J 4 bases, leaving 19 bases between the germline ends. This CDR3 has 14 amino acids. Germline CDR1 is SQVTM and CDR2 is ANQGSEA. The CDR3 sequence: CSAEPGVSGYGYTF. CDR3 coding DNA: TGCAGCGCTGAGCCGGGGGTATCTGGCTATGGCTACACCTTC.

CDR3 amino acids: CAWVASTNEKLFF. DNA of the CDR3: TGTGCCTGGGTAGCGTCAACTAATGAAAAACTGTTTTTT. The rearrangement joins TRBV30 to TRBJ1-4; no definite D call. The CDR3 totals 13 residues. V was pared by 5 bases and J by 0 bases, with 7 bases between. Germline V gene data show CDR1 as GTSNPN and CDR2 as SVGIG (reference sequence).

The J gene is TRBJ2-3, the V gene TRBV28; 10 bases match TRBD2. The CDR3 consists of 15 residues. Unmatched junction bases numbered 6, after V lost 5 bases and J lost 4 bases. Germline loops: CDR1 MDHEN, CDR2 SYDVKM. The DNA for the CDR3 is TGTGCCAGCAGTACCCAGCGGGAGGGGGCAGATACGCAGTATTTT. This codes for CASSTQREGADTQYF. The whole variable domain, remainder taken from reference TRBV28 and TRBJ2-3, is DVKVTQSSRYLVKRTGEKVFLECVQDMDHENMFWYRQDPGLGLRLIYFSYDVKMKEKGDIPEGYSVSREKKERFSLILESASTNQTSMYLCASSTQREGADTQYFGPGTRLTVL.

V is TRBV23-1 and J is TRBJ2-7, with 8 bases aligning to TRBD1. TRBV23-1 is known as an ORF, though its function is uncertain. V gave up 7 bases and J gave up 5 bases; unmatched junction bases: 16. The CDR3 is made up of 16 amino acids. The DNA for the CDR3 is TGCGCCAGCACCCCGGACAGGGAGGTTGCTCTAGACGAGCAGTACTTC. Amino acid sequence: CASTPDREVALDEQYF.

Only a few counts were recorded for this clone. The chain combines TRBV5-1 with TRBJ1-1; D is unresolved. The germline V gene has CDR1 SGHRS and CDR2 YFSETQ. Trimming left V 2 bases short and J 1 base short, with 6 bases between. CDR3 size: 13 residues. CDR3 sequence reads: CASSFGANTEAFF. The CDR3 region has the DNA TGCGCCAGCAGCTTTGGAGCGAACACTGAAGCTTTCTTT.

This chain uses TRBV4-3 with TRBJ2-1; 10 nucleotides match TRBD2. Trimming took 1 base from V and 10 from J; bases not matched to a gene: 7. CDR1 LGHNA and CDR2 YSLEER come from the germline V gene. The CDR3 runs to 15 residues. The CDR3 DNA sequence: TGCGCCAGCAGCCAAGGGGCTAGCGGGAGATACGAGCAGTTCTTC. This encodes CASSQGASGRYEQFF.

A few counts support this clone. J is TRBJ2-1 and V is TRBV5-1; D is uncertain. The CDR3 covers 13 residues. Germline V gives CDR1 SGHRS, CDR2 YFSETQ. Deletions cut 9 bases from V and 0 bases from J, with 10 bases between. DNA of the CDR3: TGCGCCACCGCTTTAAGCTCCTACAATGAGCAGTTCTTC. It yields the protein CATALSSYNEQFF.

Many counts were recorded for this clone. The chain couples TRBV5-4 to TRBJ2-3, with 8 bases identical to TRBD2. Germline assignment: CDR1 SGHNT and CDR2 YYREEE (reference sequence). V shed 2 bases and J 0 bases; nucleotides not matched to a gene: 5. CDR3 length: 16 amino acids. CDR3 loop: CASSLYSGTSTDTQYF. The CDR3 DNA reads as TGTGCCAGCAGCTTATATAGCGGGACTAGCACAGATACGCAGTATTTT.

V gene TRBV5-1 combines with J gene TRBJ2-5; D remains ambiguous. The CDR3 has 12 residues. The V and J ends lost 4 bases and 5 bases respectively, with 9 bases between them. Germline V gene lookup returns CDR1 SGHRS and CDR2 YFSETQ. The CDR3 is CASSPDMETQYF. The CDR3 nucleotides are TGCGCCAGCAGCCCCGACATGGAGACCCAGTACTTC.